This T cell receptor beta chain derives from a study of blood T cell repertoires in COVID-19. The CDR3 spans 15 residues. Trimming pared 0 bases from V and 1 base from J, leaving 8 bases between. Germline CDR1 SGHNT, CDR2 YYREEE (reference sequence). The repertoire was sequenced with immunoSEQ multiplex PCR; TCRdb's copy has only in-frame clones and lacks some. The sample lists around 70,000 clones, about 90% seen once, with roughly 12% in the top ten. This receptor was identified in a human donor in a cohort sampled during active COVID-19. Sequencing input: peripheral blood. The chain employs TRBV5-4 and TRBJ2-1, with D possibly matching TRBD1 (6 bases). CDR3 protein: CASSLDRESYNEQFF. The CDR3 bases are TGTGCCAGCAGCTTGGACAGGGAATCCTACAATGAGCAGTTCTTC.